Below, 8 T cell receptor beta chains from the same sample are listed, as sequenced in a study of response to subunit inactivated influenza vaccine. TCRdb ran MiXCR on the RT-PCR reads and lists one entry per CDR3 protein. The sample consists of 500,000 to 650,000 distinct CDR3 sequences, around 8% of them appearing once. Sequencing used PBMCs from blood, obtained approximately 25 months after vaccination. The receptors here all came from a man between 50 and 70 years old who received an inactivated influenza vaccine.

This sequence joins TRBV10-3 and TRBJ2-1, with 11 bases lining up with TRBD2. The CDR3 extends over 19 amino acids. From germline, CDR1 is ENHRY and CDR2 SYGVKD. V was pared by 7 bases and J by 0 bases, with 14 bases of the junction left unmatched. CDR3 amino acids: CAITAGTSGGRSSYNEQFF. CDR3 nucleotide sequence: TGTGCCATCACCGCCGGTACTAGCGGGGGACGGAGCTCCTACAATGAGCAGTTCTTC.

The chain recombines TRBV24-1 with TRBJ2-2; D is uncertain. Germline assignment: CDR1 KGHDR and CDR2 SFDVKD. V was pared by 7 bases and J by 8 bases, with 10 bases between. The CDR3 length is 12 residues. CDR3 loop: CATSLLGGELFF. CDR3 DNA: TGTGCCACCAGCCTCCTTGGGGGGGAGCTGTTTTTT.

This clonotype has just a few counts. This chain uses TRBV5-6 with TRBJ1-2; 9 bases align to TRBD1. Per the germline V gene, CDR1 is SGHDT and CDR2 is YYEEEE. The CDR3 spans 15 residues. With 4 bases clipped from V and 4 bases from J, the junction kept 8 bases outside the gene matches. CDR3 sequence reads: CASSLPGQGFYGYTF. The CDR3 nucleotides are TGTGCCAGCAGCCTACCGGGACAGGGCTTCTATGGCTACACCTTC.

The chain has TRBV7-9 and TRBJ2-3; a possible D gene is TRBD1 (6 bases). V was trimmed by 5 bases and J by 4 bases, leaving 16 bases between them. The CDR3 length is 15 residues. The germline gives CDR1 SEHNR, CDR2 FQNEAQ (reference sequence). The CDR3 is CASSPRVGGADTQYF. CDR3 bases: TGTGCCAGCAGCCCCCGTGTTGGGGGCGCAGATACGCAGTATTTT.

This clonotype was picked up a small number of times. The CDR3 loop reads CASSGYISSYNEQFF. The CDR3 DNA is TGTGCCAGCAGTGGGTACATCAGCTCCTACAATGAGCAGTTCTTC. The rearrangement links TRBV6-1 to TRBJ2-1; D not certain. The CDR3 runs to 15 residues. Trimming pared 4 bases from V and 0 bases from J, leaving 10 bases between. Germline lookup yields CDR1 MNHNS and CDR2 SASEGT.

This clonotype appeared a few times. The chain joins TRBV11-2 to TRBJ2-3; 7 nucleotides match TRBD2. V dropped 6 bases and J dropped 0; count of bases not matched to a gene: 12. Germline V gene data show CDR1 as SGHAT and CDR2 as FQNNGV. The CDR3 totals 17 residues. The CDR3 loop reads CASSLHLRGGSTDTQYF. CDR3 DNA sequence: TGTGCCAGCAGTTTGCACCTCCGCGGGGGTAGCACAGATACGCAGTATTTT.

This clonotype was detected ten times or more. The genes are TRBV28 and TRBJ2-7, with TRBD2 identical over 10 bases. The length of the CDR3 is 13 residues. V was clipped by 8 bases and J by 4 bases; unmatched bases: 5. Germline-derived CDR1 and CDR2 are MDHEN and SYDVKM. CDR3 region: CASLTSGTYEQYF. The CDR3 DNA is TGTGCCAGCCTTACTAGCGGGACATACGAGCAGTACTTC.

This clonotype was seen repeatedly, ten times or more. The J gene is TRBJ1-1, the V gene TRBV6-5; no definite D call. The CDR3 contains 16 residues. Trimming took 0 bases from V and 4 from J, leaving 15 bases between them. Germline-derived CDR1 and CDR2 are MNHEY and SVGAGI. This chain's CDR3 is CASSYSKTPRGTEAFF. In nucleotides, the CDR3 is TGTGCCAGCAGTTACTCTAAGACCCCCAGAGGCACTGAAGCTTTCTTT.